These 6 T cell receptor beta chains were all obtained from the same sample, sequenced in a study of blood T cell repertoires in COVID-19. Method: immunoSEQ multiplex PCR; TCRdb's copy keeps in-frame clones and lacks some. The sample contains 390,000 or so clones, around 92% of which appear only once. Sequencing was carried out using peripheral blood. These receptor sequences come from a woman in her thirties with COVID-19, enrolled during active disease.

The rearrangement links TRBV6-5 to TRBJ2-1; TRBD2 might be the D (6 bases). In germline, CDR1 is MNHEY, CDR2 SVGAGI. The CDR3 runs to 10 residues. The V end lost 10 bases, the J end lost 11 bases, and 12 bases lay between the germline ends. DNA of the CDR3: TGTGCCACCTCTGGAGGGAAGCAGTTCTTC. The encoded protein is CATSGGKQFF.

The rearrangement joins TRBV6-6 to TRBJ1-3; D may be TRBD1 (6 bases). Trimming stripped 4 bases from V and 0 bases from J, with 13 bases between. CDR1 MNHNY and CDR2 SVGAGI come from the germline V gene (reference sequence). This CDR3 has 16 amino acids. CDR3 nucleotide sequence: TGTGCCAGCAGTTTCCCGGACAGTAACTCTGGAAACACCATATATTTT. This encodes CASSFPDSNSGNTIYF.

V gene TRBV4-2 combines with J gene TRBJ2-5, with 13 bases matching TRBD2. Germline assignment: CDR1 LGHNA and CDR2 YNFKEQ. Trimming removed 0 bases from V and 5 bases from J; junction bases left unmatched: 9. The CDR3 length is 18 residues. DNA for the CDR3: TGTGCCAGCAGCCAAGAACGCACTAGCGGGGGGGGGTTTGAGACCCAGTACTTC. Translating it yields CASSQERTSGGGFETQYF.

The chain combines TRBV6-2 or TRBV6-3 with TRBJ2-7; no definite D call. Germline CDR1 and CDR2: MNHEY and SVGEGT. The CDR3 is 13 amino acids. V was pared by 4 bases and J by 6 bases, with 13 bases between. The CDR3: CASSFPLFGEQYF. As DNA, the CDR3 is TGTGCCAGCAGTTTCCCCCTCTTCGGCGAGCAGTACTTC.

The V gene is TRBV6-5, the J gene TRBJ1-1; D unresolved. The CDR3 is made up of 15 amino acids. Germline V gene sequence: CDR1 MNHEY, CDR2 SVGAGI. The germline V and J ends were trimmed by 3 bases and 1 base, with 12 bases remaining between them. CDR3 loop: CASSYKTPRNTEAFF. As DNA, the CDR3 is TGTGCCAGCAGTTATAAGACACCGAGGAACACTGAAGCTTTCTTT.

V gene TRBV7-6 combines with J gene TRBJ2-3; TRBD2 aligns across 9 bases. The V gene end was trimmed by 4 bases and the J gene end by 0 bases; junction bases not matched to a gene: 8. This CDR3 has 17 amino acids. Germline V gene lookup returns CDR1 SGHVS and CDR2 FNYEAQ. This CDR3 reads CASSSRGAGGSTDTQYF. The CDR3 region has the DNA TGTGCCAGCAGCTCCCGGGGAGCGGGGGGTAGCACAGATACGCAGTATTTT.